Following are 14 T cell receptor beta chains from one sample sequenced in a study of blood T cell repertoires in COVID-19. Clones were read by immunoSEQ multiplex PCR, and TCRdb kept only the in-frame ones, dropping some. Of 350,000 to 400,000 clones listed, about 87% are singletons. Specimen: PBMCs or T cells enriched from blood (not recorded which). These receptors were obtained from a man in his forties or fifties in a cohort exposed to, infected with or recovered from COVID-19 (not recorded which).

This clone was counted between two and nine times. This chain connects TRBV12-3 or TRBV12-4 to TRBJ1-2, with a tentative D call TRBD1 (6 bases). CDR3 length equals 12 residues. V was clipped by 6 bases and J by 4 bases, with 9 bases between them. The CDR3 coding sequence is TGTGCCAGCAGGGGGACATCCTATGGCTACACCTTC. As protein: CASRGTSYGYTF.

The chain has TRBV5-1 and TRBJ1-2; the D is unclear. V lost 4 bases and J lost 7, with 17 bases in between. The CDR3 is 14 amino acids. CDR1 and CDR2 from the germline V gene are SGHRS and YFSETQ. The CDR3 DNA reads as TGCGCCAGCAGCACAAAAACACCGATTGGTGGCTACACCTTC. This encodes CASSTKTPIGGYTF. Full variable domain (rest looked up from reference TRBV5-1 and TRBJ1-2): KAGVTQTPRYLIKTRGQQVTLSCSPISGHRSVSWYQQTPGQGLQFLFEYFSETQRNKGNFPGRFSGRQFSNSRSEMNVSTLELGDSALYLCASSTKTPIGGYTFGSGTRLTVV.

The V and J genes are TRBV11-2 and TRBJ1-4; 9 bases agree with TRBD1. The germline V gene has CDR1 SGHAT and CDR2 FQNNGV. The CDR3 extends over 15 amino acids. V was pared by 5 bases and J by 1 base, with 2 bases of the junction left unmatched. CDR3 amino acids: CASSVDRGTNEKLFF. Here the CDR3 DNA reads TGTGCCAGCAGCGTGGACAGGGGAACTAATGAAAAACTGTTTTTT.

This chain joins TRBV30 and TRBJ1-5; D uncertain. CDR3 length: 14 residues. V was pared by 2 bases and J by 9 bases, with 17 bases between. Germline V lookup: CDR1 GTSNPN, CDR2 SVGIG (reference sequence). In nucleotides, the CDR3 is TGTGCCTGGAGTACCCGCGGGCAGACGTTGCCCCAGCATTTT. This gives the protein CAWSTRGQTLPQHF.

This clone has only one observation. The rearrangement uses TRBV4-2 and TRBJ2-7; 11 bases line up with TRBD2. The CDR3 runs 16 residues. The V gene end was trimmed by 4 bases and the J gene end by 1 base; junction bases not matched to a gene: 6. CDR1 LGHNA and CDR2 YNFKEQ come from the germline V gene. The CDR3 coding sequence is TGTGCCAGCAGCCTTGGGGGACTAGCGGAGTCCTACGAGCAGTACTTC. This gives the protein CASSLGGLAESYEQYF.

The genes are TRBV10-3 and TRBJ2-5; 14 bases are a match to TRBD2. V dropped 3 bases and J dropped 5; count of bases not matched to a gene: 2. This CDR3 region has 15 residues. Germline V gene lookup returns CDR1 ENHRY and CDR2 SYGVKD. CDR3: CAISDGTSGSETQYF. The DNA for the CDR3 is TGTGCCATCAGTGACGGGACTAGCGGGAGTGAGACCCAGTACTTC.

The V call is TRBV5-4, the J call TRBJ1-2, with 12 bases fitting TRBD1. The CDR3 contains 16 residues. The germline CDR1 and CDR2 sequences are SGHNT and YYREEE (reference sequence). The trim removed 4 bases at V and 3 bases at J, leaving 7 bases unmatched. The CDR3 coding sequence is TGTGCCAGCAGCAGATCCGGGACAGGGGGCGACTATGGCTACACCTTC. Protein product: CASSRSGTGGDYGYTF. Combining the CDR3 with reference TRBV5-4 and TRBJ1-2 gives the whole variable domain ETGVTQSPTHLIKTRGQQVTLRCSSQSGHNTVSWYQQALGQGPQFIFQYYREEENGRGNFPPRFSGLQFPNYSSELNVNALELDDSALYLCASSRSGTGGDYGYTFGSGTRLTVV.

The chain uses TRBV19 and TRBJ1-5, with 7 positions matching TRBD1. The CDR3 length is 15 residues. Trimming cost V 6 bases and J 2 bases; bases outside gene matches: 7. In germline, CDR1 is LNHDA, CDR2 SQIVND (reference sequence). CDR3 in DNA: TGTGCCAGTAGGGGACAGTTTTCGGGCAATCAGCCCCAGCATTTT. It codes for CASRGQFSGNQPQHF.

Worth noting for this clone: Additional DNA sequences in this sample encode the identical CDR3. The rearrangement links TRBV28 to TRBJ1-6, with unresolved D. Germline V gene lookup returns CDR1 MDHEN and CDR2 SYDVKM. Trimming took off 10 bases at V and 0 bases at J, with 13 bases between the two ends. CDR3 length equals 15 residues. CDR3 sequence: CATRTGSSYNSPLHF. CDR3 nucleotides: TGTGCCACCCGAACGGGGAGCTCCTATAATTCACCCCTCCACTTT. Drawing the rest from reference TRBV28 and TRBJ1-6, the complete variable domain is DVKVTQSSRYLVKRTGEKVFLECVQDMDHENMFWYRQDPGLGLRLIYFSYDVKMKEKGDIPEGYSVSREKKERFSLILESASTNQTSMYLCATRTGSSYNSPLHFGNGTRLTVT.

This clone was seen only a few times. V usage is TRBV29-1 and J usage is TRBJ2-2; unclear D gene. Per germline, CDR1 SQVTM and CDR2 ANQGSEA. V was shortened by 6 bases and J by 1 base, with 9 bases between the two germline ends. The length of the CDR3 is 13 residues. CDR3 sequence: CSVDMKNTGELFF. The DNA for the CDR3 is TGCAGCGTAGACATGAAGAACACCGGGGAGCTGTTTTTT.

In this sample, this clone turned up a few times. The chain joins TRBV4-1 to TRBJ1-5; 7 nucleotides agree with TRBD1. Losses at the gene ends were 4 bases for V and 3 bases for J; bases not matched to a gene: 6. The germline V gene encodes CDR1 MGHRA and CDR2 YSYEKL. The CDR3 spans 15 residues. CDR3 DNA: TGCGCCAGCAGCCTCGTGACAGGGAACAATCAGCCCCAGCATTTT. Its protein product is CASSLVTGNNQPQHF.

This chain connects TRBV12-1 to TRBJ1-3; the D call TRBD1 from the table was never checked on the DNA. TRBV12-1 is annotated as a pseudogene. The CDR3 is 17 residues long. For the CDR3, the DNA is TGTGCCAGCAGCTCCCAGACAGGTTCTGTCTCTGGAAACACCATATATTTT. Amino acid sequence: CASSSQTGSVSGNTIYF.

The chain is built from TRBV5-6 and TRBJ1-1; D gene unclear. V shed 0 bases and J shed 5 bases, with 11 bases lying between them. CDR1 and CDR2 from the germline V gene are SGHDT and YYEEEE. This CDR3 contains 14 residues. The CDR3 DNA follows: TGTGCCAGCAGCTTGGACGGCCGGGATACTGAAGCTTTCTTT. Its translation: CASSLDGRDTEAFF.

The V call is TRBV18, the J call TRBJ1-4; D not certain. This CDR3 region has 14 residues. Germline V gene data show CDR1 as KGHSH and CDR2 as LQKENI. V was clipped by 6 bases and J by 11 bases, with 19 bases between them. CDR3 in amino acids: CASSGVQMPGKLFF. The CDR3 coding sequence is TGTGCCAGCTCGGGTGTTCAGATGCCCGGGAAACTGTTTTTT.